This T cell receptor beta chain was sequenced in a study of technical replicates of blood from a handful of donors. V shed 6 bases, J shed 3 bases, and the junction held 2 bases outside the gene matches. Germline values: CDR1 LNHDA, CDR2 SQIVND (reference sequence). The CDR3 has 14 amino acids. The data were produced by immunoSEQ multiplex PCR, yet TCRdb's version contains in-frame clones alone and is incomplete. The data hold some 11,000 clones, with about 90% observed a single time. V usage is TRBV19 and J usage is TRBJ2-1; 10 bases are shared with TRBD1. The sequenced material came from PBMCs. This clonotype was obtained from a human donor in good health. The CDR3 coding sequence is TGTGCCAGTAGGGGACAGGGGCTCTACAATGAGCAGTTCTTC. Its protein is CASRGQGLYNEQFF.